This T cell receptor beta chain was captured in a study of OX40 agonist ivuxolimab in advanced cancers. Turning to the overall study: Ivuxolimab was a fully human IgG2 agonistic monoclonal antibody targeting the costimulatory receptor OX40 (CD134). Of the roughly 51 dose-escalation patients, hepatocellular carcinoma was present in about 20, melanoma in roughly 15, renal cell carcinoma in 9 and head and neck cancer in 9. The monotherapy dose-escalation portion (N ≈ 57 patients) of the phase I ivuxolimab trial is reported in the paper. Peripheral TCRbeta sequencing aimed to test whether ivuxolimab altered TCR sequence diversity and caused clonal T-cell expansion. A male proportion of around 81% and a mean age of about 60 years, ranging from about 20 to 80, were recorded for the dose-escalation cohort. Partial responses occurred in three dose-escalation patients, of whom one had hepatocellular carcinoma and two had cutaneous melanoma. Intravenous ivuxolimab was administered to patients every 2 weeks at six dose levels: 0.01, 0.1, 0.3, 1.5, 3 and 10 mg/kg. Patients were allowed to have had prior anti-PD-1, anti-PD-L1 or anti-CTLA-4 therapy, and 40% of the dose-escalation patients had been treated with checkpoint inhibitors. The investigation overall reported the following: Partial responders in the 0.1-3.0 mg/kg groups had among the lowest normalized peripheral clonal expansion, especially among CD8+ T cells. Low levels of normalized T-cell clonal expansion were also seen in some patients who did not respond. Clonal expansion of both CD4+ and CD8+ blood T cells was observed from baseline to week 6 at doses 0.1 to 3.0 mg/kg. Antigen specificity was not determined for the clonally expanded peripheral T cells. After ivuxolimab, expanded clones were on average more numerous among CD8+ T cells than among CD4+ T cells.

The trial excluded patients who had a history of autoimmune disease or who were on systemic immunosuppression. In every dose cohort, peripheral blood was drawn for TCR sequencing at baseline, cycle 4 day 1, and cycle 7 day 1. Samples came from an open-label, multicenter, first-in-human phase I dose-escalation trial of ivuxolimab. Adults with locally advanced or metastatic head and neck squamous cell, hepatocellular, melanoma or renal cell carcinoma were enrolled in the trial. Before TCR sequencing, CD4+ T cells and CD8+ T cells from peripheral blood were sorted into separate populations. To sequence the TCRbeta CDR3 region, genomic DNA was isolated from the sorted cells. TCRbeta CDR3 regions were sequenced using the immunoSEQ Assay. Here the immuneACCESS table is served through TCRdb, limited to in-frame sequences with V and J called. Missing clones are a known gap in these copies; in checked studies unresolved V genes cover under half, and the rest lacks a known reason. A total of some 8,900 clones appear in this sample, roughly two thirds of them only once. The top ten clones comprise roughly a quarter of the sample.

A remark on this clone: The antigen it recognizes is unknown. Per-base qualities were not stored, and no clone one base away is much larger.

From cysteine to phenylalanine, the CDR3 is 16 amino acids long. The read is trimmed to its CDR3 DNA, 48 bases read in frame from base 1. Germline trimming amounts to 8 bases on V and 6 bases on J, with 12 as the count of junction bases outside the gene matches. CDR1 and CDR2 are drawn from the germline V gene: MGHRA, YSYEKL. This TCR was recovered from an adult with an advanced solid tumor such as melanoma, head and neck, liver or kidney cancer. The chain is encoded by TRBV4-1 joined to TRBJ2-2; 10 central bases correspond to TRBD2. The starting material was CD4+ or CD8+ T cells sorted from blood, obtained in a trial of the OX40 agonist ivuxolimab. The DNA reads TGCGCCAGCGGAAAGCGGGAGGGGGGTAGACCCGGGGAGCTGTTTTTT. Its product reads: CASGKREGGRPGELFF.